This entry lists 22 T cell receptor beta chains sequenced from one sample in a study of shared clonotypes between healthy human individuals. The protocol was immunoSEQ multiplex PCR, while the TCRdb copy is restricted to in-frame clones and leaves out a portion. Of millions of clones listed, about 94% are singletons. Terminally differentiated effector memory CD45RA+ cells were left out of the naive CD8 fraction, which was CD45RO-negative and positively selected for CCR7. Sequencing input: naive CD8+ T cells sorted from blood. These receptors all come from a man between 18 and 35 years old in good health.

For this clone: This sample also contains other DNA sequences that code for the same CDR3. J is TRBJ1-2 and V is TRBV7-9; a possible D gene is TRBD1 (5 bases). V was clipped by 3 bases and J by 6 bases, with 8 bases between them. Germline values: CDR1 SEHNR, CDR2 FQNEAQ (reference sequence). CDR3 length equals 12 residues. Here the CDR3 reads CASSFGTDGYTF. Written as DNA, the CDR3 is TGTGCCAGCAGCTTCGGGACGGATGGCTACACCTTC.

The chain has TRBV13 and TRBJ2-7; D is possibly TRBD2 (5 bases). Trimming took 2 bases from V and 11 from J, leaving 13 bases between them. This CDR3 is 12 amino acids long. The germline V gene has CDR1 PRHDT and CDR2 FYEKMQ (reference sequence). The CDR3 here is CASSLSKLEKYF. The CDR3 nucleotides read TGTGCCAGCAGCTTAAGCAAACTAGAAAAGTACTTC. Supplemented by reference TRBV13 and TRBJ2-7, the full variable domain reads AAGVIQSPRHLIKEKRETATLKCYPIPRHDTVYWYQQGPGQDPQFLISFYEKMQSDKGSIPDRFSAQQFSDYHSELNMSSLELGDSALYFCASSLSKLEKYFGPGTRLTVT.

The CDR3 region has the DNA TGCGCCAGCAGCCAAGATTTAACAGGGAACCCCCTAGTAGGTTCACCCCTCCACTTT. Protein product: CASSQDLTGNPLVGSPLHF. J is TRBJ1-6 and V is TRBV4-1; perhaps TRBD1 as D (6 bases). This CDR3 region has 19 residues. The V gene's germline CDR1 is MGHRA and CDR2 YSYEKL. The germline V and J ends were trimmed by 0 bases and 9 bases, with 24 bases remaining between them.

V and J are TRBV4-1 and TRBJ2-1; a possible D gene is TRBD2 (6 bases). V lost 1 base to trimming and J lost 4 bases, with 8 bases between them. This CDR3 contains 14 residues. Per germline, CDR1 MGHRA and CDR2 YSYEKL. The CDR3 bases are TGCGCCAGCAGCCAAGGGACTACATACAATGAGCAGTTCTTC. This encodes CASSQGTTYNEQFF.

On this clone: The same CDR3 also results from other DNA sequences found in this sample. V usage is TRBV5-5 and J usage is TRBJ1-1, with D possibly being TRBD1 (5 bases). V was trimmed by 0 bases and J by 6 bases, leaving 6 bases between them. The CDR3 spans 12 residues. Germline CDR1 reads SGHKS; CDR2 reads YYEKEE (reference sequence). The CDR3 reads CASSLEGSEAFF. CDR3 nucleotide sequence: TGTGCCAGCAGCTTGGAGGGGTCTGAAGCTTTCTTT.

The rearrangement joins TRBV5-4 to TRBJ2-5; 10 positions match TRBD2. Germline V gives CDR1 SGHNT, CDR2 YYREEE (reference sequence). The V and J ends lost 4 bases and 3 bases, in that order; junction bases with no gene match: 12. The CDR3 is 17 amino acids. The CDR3 region is CASSRKKLAGKEETQYF. The CDR3 region has the DNA TGTGCCAGCAGCCGGAAGAAACTAGCGGGAAAGGAAGAGACCCAGTACTTC.

Regarding this clone: This specimen includes other DNA sequences encoding the same CDR3. The chain has TRBV9 and TRBJ2-3; D is uncertain. The CDR3 has 14 residues. Between the trimmed V and J ends, which lost 0 bases and 4 bases, there was a span of 9 bases. Germline V lookup: CDR1 SGDLS, CDR2 YYNGEE. CDR3 amino acids: CASSVAGVADTQYF. The CDR3 bases are TGTGCCAGCAGCGTAGCTGGGGTCGCAGATACGCAGTATTTT.

The chain combines TRBV6-6 with TRBJ2-2; 10 nucleotides match TRBD1. Per germline, CDR1 MNHNY and CDR2 SVGAGI (reference sequence). This CDR3 region has 16 residues. Trimming at V came to 0 bases and at J to 3 bases, leaving 1 base not matched to a gene. CDR3 protein: CASSYSTGGDTGELFF. The CDR3 region has the DNA TGTGCCAGCAGTTACTCGACAGGGGGCGACACCGGGGAGCTGTTTTTT.

The chain has TRBV25-1 and TRBJ2-1; unclear D gene. The CDR3 spans 12 residues. From germline, CDR1 is MGHDK and CDR2 SYGVNS. V shed 5 bases and J shed 4 bases, with 6 bases lying between them. The CDR3 protein is CASSLPYNEQFF. Here the CDR3 DNA reads TGTGCCAGCAGTTTACCTTACAATGAGCAGTTCTTC.

The CDR3 nucleotides read TGTGCCAGCGAGGAGGGGGTGAGCACTGAAGCTTTCTTT. As protein: CASEEGVSTEAFF. V gene TRBV5-6 combines with J gene TRBJ1-1; D might be TRBD1 (6 bases). The V gene's germline CDR1 is SGHDT and CDR2 YYEEEE. Trimming left V 7 bases short and J 4 bases short, with 14 bases between. CDR3 size: 13 residues.

The CDR3 coding sequence is TGTGCCAGCAGTGATCGGGCGTCAGGGGTACAGGGGGATTGGATAGACGGCTACACCTTC. Translating it yields CASSDRASGVQGDWIDGYTF. V gene TRBV2 combines with J gene TRBJ1-2; 8 bases fit TRBD1. The trim removed 3 bases at V and 8 bases at J, leaving 26 bases unmatched. Germline V lookup: CDR1 SNHLY, CDR2 FYNNEI. CDR3 length equals 20 residues.

This chain links TRBV6-6 with TRBJ2-1; TRBD2 is a possible D gene (6 bases). CDR3 size: 14 residues. Germline-derived CDR1 and CDR2 are MNHNY and SVGAGI (reference sequence). V dropped 5 bases and J dropped 7 bases, with 15 bases sitting between them. In DNA, the CDR3 is TGTGCCAGCAGTGTCCCGGGGACTGAGAATGAGCAGTTCTTC. It is translated as CASSVPGTENEQFF.

The J gene is TRBJ2-7, the V gene TRBV5-1, with D possibly matching TRBD1 (6 bases). Trimming cost V 0 bases and J 4 bases, with 20 bases left between them. Germline values: CDR1 SGHRS, CDR2 YFSETQ. The CDR3 contains 17 residues. The CDR3 is CASSLAFRTDGFYEQYF. In DNA form, the CDR3 reads TGCGCCAGCAGCTTGGCCTTCAGGACAGACGGTTTTTACGAGCAGTACTTC. Complete variable domain (other parts from reference TRBV5-1 and TRBJ2-7): KAGVTQTPRYLIKTRGQQVTLSCSPISGHRSVSWYQQTPGQGLQFLFEYFSETQRNKGNFPGRFSGRQFSNSRSEMNVSTLELGDSALYLCASSLAFRTDGFYEQYFGPGTRLTVT.

The chain uses TRBV21-1 and TRBJ2-2; the table names TRBD1, a call not compared with the DNA. TRBV21-1 is recorded as a pseudogene. CDR3 length equals 16 residues. The CDR3 loop reads CASSKAGNGYTGELFF. CDR3 nucleotide sequence: TGTGCCAGCAGCAAGGCAGGGAATGGGTACACCGGGGAGCTGTTTTTT.

V is TRBV2 and J is TRBJ1-3; D unclear. The CDR3 consists of 15 residues. Germline CDR1 SNHLY, CDR2 FYNNEI. The ends were cut back, 2 bases at V and 1 base at J, with 9 bases in the middle. CDR3 sequence reads: CASSERRGSGNTIYF. The CDR3 DNA follows: TGTGCCAGCAGTGAACGGAGAGGATCTGGAAACACCATATATTTT. The full variable domain, in which reference TRBV2 and TRBJ1-3 provide the parts outside the CDR3, is EPEVTQTPSHQVTQMGQEVILRCVPISNHLYFYWYRQILGQKVEFLVSFYNNEISEKSEIFDDQFSVERPDGSNFTLKIRSTKLEDSAMYFCASSERRGSGNTIYFGEGSWLTVV.

Written as DNA, the CDR3 is TGCGCCAGCAGCCCACTGGGGACTAGCGGTCTCACAGATACGCAGTATTTT. Translation gives CASSPLGTSGLTDTQYF. This chain joins TRBV5-1 and TRBJ2-3, with 11 bases matching TRBD2. The CDR3 loop spans 17 amino acids. Unmatched junction bases numbered 9, after V lost 4 bases and J lost 2 bases. Germline V gives CDR1 SGHRS, CDR2 YFSETQ.

The chain has TRBV9 and TRBJ1-1; possible D gene TRBD1, 6 bases. Germline V gene sequence: CDR1 SGDLS, CDR2 YYNGEE. Trimming pared 4 bases from V and 2 bases from J, leaving 15 bases between. The CDR3 consists of 15 residues. The CDR3 region has the DNA TGTGCCAGCAGCCTAAGTCCAGGGGCAAACACTGAAGCTTTCTTT. Translation: CASSLSPGANTEAFF.

This chain links TRBV29-1 with TRBJ2-7; D is undetermined. Between the trimmed V and J ends, which lost 4 bases and 6 bases, there was a span of 10 bases. The germline gives CDR1 SQVTM, CDR2 ANQGSEA. CDR3 length: 11 amino acids. The CDR3 here is CSVGSGSEQYF. The CDR3 bases are TGCAGCGTTGGTTCTGGGTCCGAGCAGTACTTC.

For this clone: This CDR3 is also generated by other DNA sequences in the sample. The gene calls are TRBV13 and TRBJ2-7; 11 bases match TRBD2. The CDR3 has 15 residues. Germline CDR1 reads PRHDT; CDR2 reads FYEKMQ (reference sequence). The J segment lost 1 base and the V segment lost 3 bases, leaving 2 bases of the junction unmatched. As DNA, the CDR3 is TGTGCCAGCAGCTTGGGACTAGCGGAATCCTACGAGCAGTACTTC. Translating gives CASSLGLAESYEQYF.

V gene TRBV6-6 combines with J gene TRBJ2-7; the D is unclear. In germline, CDR1 is MNHNY, CDR2 SVGAGI (reference sequence). This CDR3 has 9 residues. The germline V and J ends were trimmed by 11 bases and 4 bases, with 6 bases remaining between them. The DNA of the CDR3 is TGTGCCGTCGGGTACGAGCAGTACTTC. Translated, it gives CAVGYEQYF.

The table lists this clone with a count of one. This rearrangement joins TRBV29-1 to TRBJ2-3, with D unclear. The CDR3 sequence is 13 residues long. CDR1 and CDR2 (germline): SQVTM, ANQGSEA. Trimming pared 0 bases from V and 2 bases from J, leaving 6 bases between. CDR3 sequence: CSVEEAVTDTQYF. In DNA form, the CDR3 reads TGCAGCGTTGAAGAGGCGGTCACAGATACGCAGTATTTT.

This chain uses TRBV27 with TRBJ2-3, with D possibly matching TRBD2 (5 bases). V shed 2 bases and J shed 10 bases, with 13 bases lying between them. In germline, CDR1 is MNHEY, CDR2 SMNVEV (reference sequence). This CDR3 is built from 13 residues. CDR3 loop: CASSLSGAAAQYF. CDR3 bases: TGTGCCAGCAGTTTAAGTGGAGCGGCCGCGCAGTATTTT.